These T cell receptor beta chains were read from a single sample in a study of control samples from healthy donors and cancer patients. Sequenced by immunoSEQ multiplex PCR; TCRdb stores in-frame clones only, minus some. The sample shows some 120,000 clones, over 75% of them seen only once. The specimen was blood. Source of these receptors: a man aged 55 to 70 in good health. The CDR3 runs from the conserved cysteine through the conserved F or W. D genes are given only for firm matches. Rows may omit the clone size; those that give it use once, few, many or a size class.

size: .
D: TRBD1
J: TRBJ2-7
V: TRBV3-1/TRBV3-2
DNA: TGTGCCAGCAGCCAAGACGCTTCAACAGGGGGCCACGAGCAGTACTTC
CDR3: CASSQDASTGGHEQYF

size: .
D: .
J: TRBJ2-7
V: TRBV5-1
DNA: TGCGCCAGCAGCTTGGAACGAGGGGGAGTTGTAGTCTACGAGCAGTACTTC
CDR3: CASSLERGGVVVYEQYF

size: .
D: TRBD1
J: TRBJ1-6
V: TRBV28
DNA: TGTGCCAGCAGTTACGACAGGGGAGAAAATTCACCCCTCCACTTT
CDR3: CASSYDRGENSPLHF

size: .
D: .
J: TRBJ2-7
V: TRBV6-2/TRBV6-3
DNA: TGTGCCAGCAGTTACTCGCGAGGACAGCTCAGTCACGAGCAGTACTTC
CDR3: CASSYSRGQLSHEQYF

size: .
D: .
J: TRBJ1-4
V: TRBV7-2
DNA: TGTGCCAGCAGTTTCGGCTCTGCTCGGAGTGAAAAACTGTTTTTT
CDR3: CASSFGSARSEKLFF

size: .
D: TRBD2
J: TRBJ2-3
V: TRBV5-1
DNA: TGCGCCAGCAGCTCAGGACTAGCGGGGTCCACAGATACGCAGTATTTT
CDR3: CASSSGLAGSTDTQYF

size: .
D: TRBD1
J: TRBJ1-6
V: TRBV7-6
DNA: TGTGCCAGCAGCTTAGGACTAAGATCAGGGGGTTCACCCCTCCACTTT
CDR3: CASSLGLRSGGSPLHF

size: .
D: .
J: TRBJ1-5
V: TRBV7-2
DNA: TGTGCCAGCAGCTTCGAGAGCAGCAATCAGCCCCAGCATTTT
CDR3: CASSFESSNQPQHF

size: .
D: .
J: TRBJ1-5
V: TRBV27
DNA: TGTGCCAGCAGCAATGGGGGGTATGGCAATCAGCCCCAGCATTTT
CDR3: CASSNGGYGNQPQHF

size: once
D: TRBD1
J: TRBJ1-5
V: TRBV6-2/TRBV6-3
DNA: TGTGCCAGCAGTTACCTTGACTCCGGGACAGGGTCACCCCAGCATTTT
CDR3: CASSYLDSGTGSPQHF

size: .
D: TRBD1
J: TRBJ1-1
V: TRBV19
DNA: TGTGCCAGTAGTTCCCAGGACAGGGTGTCCACTGAAGCTTTCTTT
CDR3: CASSSQDRVSTEAFF

size: .
D: .
J: TRBJ2-7
V: TRBV12-3/TRBV12-4
DNA: TGTGCCAGCAGTTTCGGCGACTCCTACGAGCAGTACTTC
CDR3: CASSFGDSYEQYF

size: .
D: TRBD1
J: TRBJ1-4
V: TRBV7-2
DNA: TGTGCCAGCAGCAGCCAGGGGGCCGCAGGTGAAAAACTGTTTTTT
CDR3: CASSSQGAAGEKLFF

size: once
D: .
J: TRBJ1-6
V: TRBV7-9
DNA: TGTGCCAGCAGCTCGGACCCTGGAACACCCCTCCACTTT
CDR3: CASSSDPGTPLHF

size: .
D: TRBD1
J: TRBJ1-1
V: TRBV3-1/TRBV3-2
DNA: TGTGCCAGCAGCCCCTACGGGACAGGGGTATTAACTGAAGCTTTCTTT
CDR3: CASSPYGTGVLTEAFF

size: .
D: TRBD1
J: TRBJ2-5
V: TRBV4-1
DNA: TGCGCCAGCAGCCAAATACTAGGGACAGTCCAAGAGACCCAGTACTTC
CDR3: CASSQILGTVQETQYF